These 10 T cell receptor beta chains originate from one sample sequenced in a study of blood T cell repertoires in COVID-19 (TCRdb year 2020). The receptor library was made with the immunoSEQ multiplex PCR assay. TCRdb limited this immuneACCESS table to in-frame rearrangements with V and J called. A share of clones is missing; checked studies link under half to unresolved V genes, and the rest is unexplained. The sample has hundreds of thousands of clones on record, less than 90% of them singletons. The biggest ten clones account for roughly 2% of the sample. Sequencing input: peripheral blood. Receptors were obtained from a woman aged 45-65 years with acute or convalescent COVID-19.

V and J are TRBV10-3 and TRBJ2-3, with 8 bases that match TRBD1. Looked up from germline, CDR1 is ENHRY and CDR2 is SYGVKD. CDR3 length equals 14 residues. The V gene end was trimmed by 10 bases and the J gene end by 4 bases; junction bases not matched to a gene: 10. The DNA for the CDR3 is TGTGCCACCCTGGACAGGGTAAACGCAGATACGCAGTATTTT. Translating gives CATLDRVNADTQYF.

This chain joins TRBV6-6 and TRBJ2-5; 9 bases agree with TRBD1. CDR1 is MNHNY, CDR2 SVGAGI, per germline (reference sequence). Trimming at V came to 7 bases and at J to 6 bases, leaving 12 bases not matched to a gene. The CDR3 is 15 amino acids. The CDR3 nucleotides are TGTGCCAGCACACAGACCGGGACAGGGATCCAGACCCAGTACTTC. This gives the protein CASTQTGTGIQTQYF.

V gene TRBV14 combines with J gene TRBJ1-1, with 7 nucleotides matching TRBD1. The CDR3 runs 14 residues. J gave up 6 bases and V 4 bases, and 8 bases lay outside the gene matches. CDR1 and CDR2 (germline): SGHDN, FVKESK. The CDR3: CASSRGTANSEAFF. The CDR3 DNA reads as TGTGCCAGCAGCCGAGGGACAGCCAATTCTGAAGCTTTCTTT. The full variable domain, its missing parts supplied by reference TRBV14 and TRBJ1-1, is EAGVTQFPSHSVIEKGQTVTLRCDPISGHDNLYWYRRVMGKEIKFLLHFVKESKQDESGMPNNRFLAERTGGTYSTLKVQPAELEDSGVYFCASSRGTANSEAFFGQGTRLTVV.

The rearrangement uses TRBV7-8 and TRBJ1-5, with D possibly matching TRBD1 (5 bases). This CDR3 spans 16 amino acids. The germline gives CDR1 SGHVS, CDR2 FQNEAQ. The V end was cut by 3 bases, the J end by 4 bases, with 16 bases between. CDR3 in DNA: TGTGCCAGCAGCTTGACAAGTGTGGGGCCTAATCAGCCCCAGCATTTT. This gives the protein CASSLTSVGPNQPQHF.

This chain connects TRBV14 to TRBJ2-1; 9 nucleotides agree with TRBD2. CDR3 length: 16 residues. The germline gives CDR1 SGHDN, CDR2 FVKESK. J lost 4 bases, V lost 1 base, and 5 bases had no gene match. The CDR3 here is CASSQVRGRGYNEQFF. The CDR3, as DNA: TGTGCCAGCAGCCAAGTTCGCGGGAGGGGGTACAATGAGCAGTTCTTC.

V usage is TRBV5-5 and J usage is TRBJ1-1; D remains ambiguous. This CDR3 spans 14 amino acids. The germline gives CDR1 SGHKS, CDR2 YYEKEE (reference sequence). Trimming removed 3 bases from V and 1 base from J, with 10 bases in between. The CDR3 here is CASSWMGPNTEAFF. DNA for the CDR3: TGTGCCAGCAGCTGGATGGGCCCGAACACTGAAGCTTTCTTT. The entire variable domain, with the rest obtained from reference TRBV5-5 and TRBJ1-1, is as follows: DAGVTQSPTHLIKTRGQQVTLRCSPISGHKSVSWYQQVLGQGPQFIFQYYEKEERGRGNFPDRFSARQFPNYSSELNVNALLLGDSALYLCASSWMGPNTEAFFGQGTRLTVV.

This chain links TRBV7-9 with TRBJ1-2, with a possible D match to TRBD1 (6 bases). The V and J ends lost 5 bases and 5 bases respectively, with 9 bases between them. CDR1 is SEHNR, CDR2 FQNEAQ, per germline (reference sequence). This CDR3 comprises 12 residues. CDR3 sequence (DNA): TGTGCCAGCAGCCCTACAGGGTATGGCTACACCTTC. Translating gives CASSPTGYGYTF.

The rearrangement joins TRBV28 to TRBJ1-4; TRBD1 matches 8 bases. J gave up 5 bases and V 3 bases, and 8 bases lay outside the gene matches. The CDR3 sequence is 16 residues long. Germline V gene data show CDR1 as MDHEN and CDR2 as SYDVKM. The CDR3 reads CASSFAVWTGNEKLFF. CDR3 nucleotide sequence: TGTGCCAGCAGTTTCGCCGTCTGGACAGGGAATGAAAAACTGTTTTTT.

A few counts support this clone. The chain recombines TRBV30 with TRBJ1-5, with D uncertain. V lost 3 bases, J lost 4 bases, and 10 bases lay in between. Germline V lookup: CDR1 GTSNPN, CDR2 SVGIG (reference sequence). CDR3 length: 13 amino acids. The CDR3 is CAWRLAGNQPQHF. CDR3 nucleotide sequence: TGTGCCTGGAGGTTGGCAGGAAATCAGCCCCAGCATTTT.

The chain couples TRBV19 to TRBJ2-3, with TRBD1 matching over 10 bases. The CDR3 has 16 amino acids. Trimming at V came to 5 bases and at J to 5 bases, leaving 10 bases not matched to a gene. Germline V lookup: CDR1 LNHDA, CDR2 SQIVND (reference sequence). Here the CDR3 DNA reads TGTGCCAGTAGTTTCTTGACAGGGGGCAATGGAGATACGCAGTATTTT. Translation gives CASSFLTGGNGDTQYF.